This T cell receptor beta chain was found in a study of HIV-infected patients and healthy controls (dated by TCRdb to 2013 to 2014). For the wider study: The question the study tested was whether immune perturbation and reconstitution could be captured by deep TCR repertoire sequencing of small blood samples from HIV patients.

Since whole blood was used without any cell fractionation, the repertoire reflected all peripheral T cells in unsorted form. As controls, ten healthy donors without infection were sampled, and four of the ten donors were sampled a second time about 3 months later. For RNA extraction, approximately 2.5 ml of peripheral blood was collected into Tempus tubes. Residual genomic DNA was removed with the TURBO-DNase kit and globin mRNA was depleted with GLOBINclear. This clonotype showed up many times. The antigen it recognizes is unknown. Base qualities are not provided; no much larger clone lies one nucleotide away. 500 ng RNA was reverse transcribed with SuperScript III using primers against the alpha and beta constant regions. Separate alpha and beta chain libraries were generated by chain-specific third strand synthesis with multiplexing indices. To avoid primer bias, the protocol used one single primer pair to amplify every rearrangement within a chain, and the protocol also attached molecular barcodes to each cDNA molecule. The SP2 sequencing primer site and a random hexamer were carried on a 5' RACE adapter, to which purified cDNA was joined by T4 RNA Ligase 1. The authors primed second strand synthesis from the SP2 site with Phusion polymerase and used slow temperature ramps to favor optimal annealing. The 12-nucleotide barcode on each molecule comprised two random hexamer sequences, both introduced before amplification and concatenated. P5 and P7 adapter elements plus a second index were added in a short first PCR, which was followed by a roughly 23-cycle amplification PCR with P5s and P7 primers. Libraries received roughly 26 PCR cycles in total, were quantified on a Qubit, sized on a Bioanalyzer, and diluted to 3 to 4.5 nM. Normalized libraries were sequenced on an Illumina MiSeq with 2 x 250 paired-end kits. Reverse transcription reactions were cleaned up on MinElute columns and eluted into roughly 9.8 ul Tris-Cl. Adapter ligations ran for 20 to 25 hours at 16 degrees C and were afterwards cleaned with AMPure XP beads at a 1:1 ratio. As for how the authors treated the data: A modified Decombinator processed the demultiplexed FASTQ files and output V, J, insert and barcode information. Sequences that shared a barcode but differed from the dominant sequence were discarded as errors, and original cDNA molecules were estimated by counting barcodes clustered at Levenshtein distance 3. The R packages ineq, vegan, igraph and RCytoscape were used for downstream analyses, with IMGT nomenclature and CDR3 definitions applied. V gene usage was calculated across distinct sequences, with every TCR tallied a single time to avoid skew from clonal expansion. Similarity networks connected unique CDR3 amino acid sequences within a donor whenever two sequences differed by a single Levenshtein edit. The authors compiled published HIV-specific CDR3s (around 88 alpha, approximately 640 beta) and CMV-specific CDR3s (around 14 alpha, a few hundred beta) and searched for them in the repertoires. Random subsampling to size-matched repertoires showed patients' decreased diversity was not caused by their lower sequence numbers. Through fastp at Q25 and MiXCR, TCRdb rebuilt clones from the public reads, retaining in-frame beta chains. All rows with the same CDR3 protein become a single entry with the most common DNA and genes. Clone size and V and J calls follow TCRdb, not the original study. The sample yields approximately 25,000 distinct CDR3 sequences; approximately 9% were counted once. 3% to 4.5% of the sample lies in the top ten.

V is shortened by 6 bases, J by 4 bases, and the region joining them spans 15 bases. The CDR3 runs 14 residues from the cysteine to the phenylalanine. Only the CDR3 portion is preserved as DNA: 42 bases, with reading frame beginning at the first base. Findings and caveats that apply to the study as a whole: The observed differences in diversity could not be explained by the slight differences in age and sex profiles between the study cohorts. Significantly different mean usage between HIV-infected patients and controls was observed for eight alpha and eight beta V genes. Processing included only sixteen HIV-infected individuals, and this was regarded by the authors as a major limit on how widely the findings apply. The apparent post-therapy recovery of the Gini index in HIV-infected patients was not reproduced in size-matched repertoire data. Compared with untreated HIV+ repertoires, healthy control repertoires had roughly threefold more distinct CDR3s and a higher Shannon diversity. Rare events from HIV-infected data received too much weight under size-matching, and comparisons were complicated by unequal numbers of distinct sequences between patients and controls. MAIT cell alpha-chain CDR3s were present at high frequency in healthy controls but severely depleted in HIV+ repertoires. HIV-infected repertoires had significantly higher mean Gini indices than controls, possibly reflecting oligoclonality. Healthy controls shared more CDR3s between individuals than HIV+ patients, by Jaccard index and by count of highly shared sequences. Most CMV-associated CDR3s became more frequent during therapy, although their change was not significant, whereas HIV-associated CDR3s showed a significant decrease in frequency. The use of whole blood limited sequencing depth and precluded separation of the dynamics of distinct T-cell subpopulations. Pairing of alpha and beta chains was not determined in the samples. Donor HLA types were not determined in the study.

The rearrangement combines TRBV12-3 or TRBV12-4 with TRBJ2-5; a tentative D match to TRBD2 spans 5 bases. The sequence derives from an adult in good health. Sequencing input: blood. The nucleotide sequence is TGTGCCAGCAGCCCTAGTACACGGGGAGAGACCCAGTACTTC. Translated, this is CASSPSTRGETQYF.